This T cell receptor beta chain was sequenced during a study of shared clonotypes between healthy human individuals. Comment on this clone: Its antigen is as yet unknown.

Repertoires were generated with immunoSEQ multiplex PCR, while TCRdb's copy carries only in-frame clones and drops some. The sample shows around 2,000,000 clones, less than 95% of them seen only once. Study-level findings and limits: Generation probabilities were higher for clonotypes shared across all four sorted-subset donors than for unshared ones.

Terminally differentiated effector memory CD45RA+ cells were left out of the naive CD8 fraction, which was CD45RO-negative and positively selected for CCR7. Input material: naive CD8+ T cells sorted from blood. The TCR comes from a man between 18 and 35 years old in good health.

The CDR3 sequence: CAWTHTGPRTQYF. The DNA for the CDR3 is TGTGCCTGGACTCATACGGGTCCCCGTACGCAGTATTTT. The rearrangement links TRBV30 to TRBJ2-3; no clear D. Germline V gene lookup returns CDR1 GTSNPN and CDR2 SVGIG (reference sequence). With 4 bases removed from V and 8 bases from J, the gap between germline ends came to 16 bases. CDR3 length equals 13 residues.